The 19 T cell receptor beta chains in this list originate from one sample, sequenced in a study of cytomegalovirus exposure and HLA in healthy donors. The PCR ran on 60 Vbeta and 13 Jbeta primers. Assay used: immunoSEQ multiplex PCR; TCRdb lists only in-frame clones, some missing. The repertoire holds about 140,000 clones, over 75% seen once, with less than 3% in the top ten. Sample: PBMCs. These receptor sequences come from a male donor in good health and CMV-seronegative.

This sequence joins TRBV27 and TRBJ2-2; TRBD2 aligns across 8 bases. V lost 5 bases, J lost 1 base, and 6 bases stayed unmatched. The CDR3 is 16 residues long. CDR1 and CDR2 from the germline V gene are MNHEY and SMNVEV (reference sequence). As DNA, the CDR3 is TGTGCCAGCAGTCCCTATGCGGGAGGGAACACCGGGGAGCTGTTTTTT. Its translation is CASSPYAGGNTGELFF.

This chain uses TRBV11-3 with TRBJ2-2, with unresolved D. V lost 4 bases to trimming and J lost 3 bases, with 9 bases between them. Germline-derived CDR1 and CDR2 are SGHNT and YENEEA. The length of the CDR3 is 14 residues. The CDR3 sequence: CASSSWPDTGELFF. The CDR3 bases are TGTGCCAGCAGCTCCTGGCCTGACACCGGGGAGCTGTTTTTT.

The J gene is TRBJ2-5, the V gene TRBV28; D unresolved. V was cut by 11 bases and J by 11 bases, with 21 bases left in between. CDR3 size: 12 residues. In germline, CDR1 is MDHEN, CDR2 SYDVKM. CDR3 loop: CAARSHGHVQYF. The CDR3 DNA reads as TGTGCCGCACGAAGCCATGGGCATGTGCAGTACTTC. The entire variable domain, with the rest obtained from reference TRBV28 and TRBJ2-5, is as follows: DVKVTQSSRYLVKRTGEKVFLECVQDMDHENMFWYRQDPGLGLRLIYFSYDVKMKEKGDIPEGYSVSREKKERFSLILESASTNQTSMYLCAARSHGHVQYFGPGTRLLVL.

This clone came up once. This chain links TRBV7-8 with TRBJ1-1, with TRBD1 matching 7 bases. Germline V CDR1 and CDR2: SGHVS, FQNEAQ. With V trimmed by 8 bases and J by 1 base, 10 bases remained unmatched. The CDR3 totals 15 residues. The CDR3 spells CASYPTGEKNTEAFF. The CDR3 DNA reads TGTGCCAGCTACCCTACAGGGGAAAAGAACACTGAAGCTTTCTTT.

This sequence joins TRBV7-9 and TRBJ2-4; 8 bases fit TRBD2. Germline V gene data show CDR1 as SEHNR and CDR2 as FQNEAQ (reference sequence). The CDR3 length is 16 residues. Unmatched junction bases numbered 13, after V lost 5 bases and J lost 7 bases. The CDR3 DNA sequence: TGTGCCAGCAGCCCTTACAAGCGGGAGTCCCGGAACATTCAGTACTTC. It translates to CASSPYKRESRNIQYF.

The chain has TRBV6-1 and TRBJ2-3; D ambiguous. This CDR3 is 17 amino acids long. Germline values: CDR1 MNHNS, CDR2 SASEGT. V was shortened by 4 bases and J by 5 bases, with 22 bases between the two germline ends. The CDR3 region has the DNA TGTGCCAGCAGTGCCCACGGCCGCGCCGCGCGGATAGATACGCAGTATTTT. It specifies CASSAHGRAARIDTQYF.

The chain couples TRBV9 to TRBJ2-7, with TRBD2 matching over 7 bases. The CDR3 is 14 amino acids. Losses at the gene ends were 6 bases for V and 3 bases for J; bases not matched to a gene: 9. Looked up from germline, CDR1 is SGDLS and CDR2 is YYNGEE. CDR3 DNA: TGTGCCAGCACCTCCAGGACTAGAATCTACGAGCAGTACTTC. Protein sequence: CASTSRTRIYEQYF.

The CDR3 loop is CASSYSGTGSRQPQHF. DNA of the CDR3: TGTGCCAGCAGTTACTCTGGGACAGGATCTCGACAGCCCCAGCATTTT. The chain employs TRBV6-5 and TRBJ1-5, with 8 bases identical to TRBD1. Germline V gives CDR1 MNHEY, CDR2 SVGAGI. The CDR3 sequence is 16 residues long. V was clipped by 0 bases and J by 7 bases; unmatched bases: 8.

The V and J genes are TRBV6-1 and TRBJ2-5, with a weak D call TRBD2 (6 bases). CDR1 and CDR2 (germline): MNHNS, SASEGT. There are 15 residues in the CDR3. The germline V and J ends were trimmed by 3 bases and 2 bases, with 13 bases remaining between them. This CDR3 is CASSEGSGGQETQYF. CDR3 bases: TGTGCCAGCAGTGAGGGTAGCGGAGGACAAGAGACCCAGTACTTC.

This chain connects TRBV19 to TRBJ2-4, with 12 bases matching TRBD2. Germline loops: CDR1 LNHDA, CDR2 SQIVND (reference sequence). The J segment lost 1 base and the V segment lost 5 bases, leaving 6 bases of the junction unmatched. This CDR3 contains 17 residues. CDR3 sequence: CASSSRTSGTAKNIQYF. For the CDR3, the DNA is TGTGCCAGTAGTTCAAGGACTAGCGGGACGGCCAAAAACATTCAGTACTTC.

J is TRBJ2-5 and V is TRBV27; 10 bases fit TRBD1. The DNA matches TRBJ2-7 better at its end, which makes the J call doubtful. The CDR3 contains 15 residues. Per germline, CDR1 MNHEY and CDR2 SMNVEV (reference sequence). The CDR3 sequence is CASSFIGTGAYEQYF. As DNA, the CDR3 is TGTGCCAGCAGTTTCATTGGGACAGGGGCCTACGAGCAGTACTTC.

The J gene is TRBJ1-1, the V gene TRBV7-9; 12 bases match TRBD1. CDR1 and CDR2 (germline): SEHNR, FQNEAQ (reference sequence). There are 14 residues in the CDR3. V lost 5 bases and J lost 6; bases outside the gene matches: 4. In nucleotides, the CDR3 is TGTGCCAGCAGCCTGGGACAGGGGGCGGCTGAAGCTTTCTTT. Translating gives CASSLGQGAAEAFF.

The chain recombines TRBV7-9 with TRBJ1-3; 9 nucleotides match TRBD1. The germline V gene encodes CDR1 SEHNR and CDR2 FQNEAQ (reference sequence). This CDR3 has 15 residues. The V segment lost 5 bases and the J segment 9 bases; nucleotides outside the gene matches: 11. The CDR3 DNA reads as TGTGCCAGCAGCAAATCCGGGACAGGGTACCGCACCATATATTTT. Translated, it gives CASSKSGTGYRTIYF.

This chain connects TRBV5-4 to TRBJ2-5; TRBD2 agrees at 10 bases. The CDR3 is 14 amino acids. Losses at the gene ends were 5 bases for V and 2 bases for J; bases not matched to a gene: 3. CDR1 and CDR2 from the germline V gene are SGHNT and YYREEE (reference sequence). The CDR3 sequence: CASRTSGKQETQYF. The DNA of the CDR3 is TGTGCCAGCAGAACTAGCGGGAAACAAGAGACCCAGTACTTC.

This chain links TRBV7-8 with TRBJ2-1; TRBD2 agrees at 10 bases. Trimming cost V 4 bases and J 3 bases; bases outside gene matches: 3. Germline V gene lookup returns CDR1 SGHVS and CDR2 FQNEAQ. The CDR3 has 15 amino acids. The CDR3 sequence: CASSSGTSVYNEQFF. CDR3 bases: TGTGCCAGCAGCTCCGGGACTAGCGTCTACAATGAGCAGTTCTTC.

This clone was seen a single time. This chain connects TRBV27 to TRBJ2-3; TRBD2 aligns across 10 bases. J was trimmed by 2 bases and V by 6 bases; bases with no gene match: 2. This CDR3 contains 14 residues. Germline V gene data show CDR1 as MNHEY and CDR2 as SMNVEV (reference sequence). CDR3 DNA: TGTGCCAGCAGGCTAGCGGGGGCCACAGATACGCAGTATTTT. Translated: CASRLAGATDTQYF.

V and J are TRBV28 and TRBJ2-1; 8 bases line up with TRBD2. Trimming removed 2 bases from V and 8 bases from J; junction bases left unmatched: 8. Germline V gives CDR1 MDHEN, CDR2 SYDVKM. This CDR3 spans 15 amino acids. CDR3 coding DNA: TGTGCCAGCAGTTTACTGCGGGAGGAATCCCATGAGCAGTTCTTC. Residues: CASSLLREESHEQFF.

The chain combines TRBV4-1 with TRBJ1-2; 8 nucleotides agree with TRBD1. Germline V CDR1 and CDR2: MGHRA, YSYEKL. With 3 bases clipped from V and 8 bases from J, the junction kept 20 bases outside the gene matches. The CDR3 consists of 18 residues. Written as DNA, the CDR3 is TGCGCCAGCAGCCATTTAGATTTGATCATCTCCAGGGGGCACGGCTACACCTTC. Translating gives CASSHLDLIISRGHGYTF.

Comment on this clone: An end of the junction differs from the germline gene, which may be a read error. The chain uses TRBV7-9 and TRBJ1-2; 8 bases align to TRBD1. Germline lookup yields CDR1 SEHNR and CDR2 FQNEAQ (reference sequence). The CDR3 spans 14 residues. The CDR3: CSSSPTGALLGYTF. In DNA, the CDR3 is TGTTCCAGCAGCCCGACAGGGGCCCTCCTTGGCTACACCTTC.